A single sample gave rise to the 28 T cell receptor beta chains below, sequenced in a study of blood T cell repertoires in COVID-19. Profiling relied on immunoSEQ multiplex PCR, and the TCRdb table lists in-frame clones only, not all of them. In the table there are about 400,000 clones, 80% to 90% of which are singletons. Source material: PBMCs or T cells enriched from blood (not recorded which). Every receptor here comes from a middle-aged man in a cohort exposed to, infected with or recovered from COVID-19 (not recorded which).

V gene TRBV27 combines with J gene TRBJ2-3; 12 positions match TRBD2. The germline CDR1 and CDR2 sequences are MNHEY and SMNVEV (reference sequence). This CDR3 region has 14 residues. J was trimmed by 12 bases and V by 3 bases; bases with no gene match: 7. The CDR3 DNA follows: TGTGCCAGCAGTTTTCGACTAGCGGGAGTCGTCCAGTATTTT. This encodes CASSFRLAGVVQYF.

The rearrangement uses TRBV19 and TRBJ1-1; 7 nucleotides line up with TRBD1. CDR3 length equals 16 residues. CDR1 and CDR2 (germline): LNHDA, SQIVND (reference sequence). V dropped 5 bases and J dropped 0; count of bases not matched to a gene: 9. The DNA of the CDR3 is TGTGCCAGTAGTTTTACCGGGACAGCCATGAACACTGAAGCTTTCTTT. Protein sequence: CASSFTGTAMNTEAFF.

The chain couples TRBV19 to TRBJ2-2, with D possibly matching TRBD1 (6 bases). V dropped 7 bases and J dropped 1 base, with 7 bases sitting between them. Germline values: CDR1 LNHDA, CDR2 SQIVND (reference sequence). The CDR3 length is 13 residues. CDR3 nucleotides: TGTGCCAGTATACAGGGGAACACCGGGGAGCTGTTTTTT. Its protein is CASIQGNTGELFF.

The chain employs TRBV5-1 and TRBJ1-1; D remains ambiguous. The germline V gene encodes CDR1 SGHRS and CDR2 YFSETQ. With 7 bases removed from V and 3 bases from J, the gap between germline ends came to 19 bases. There are 15 residues in the CDR3. CDR3 amino acids: CASASTAGWDTEAFF. The DNA for the CDR3 is TGCGCCAGCGCTTCGACGGCGGGGTGGGACACTGAAGCTTTCTTT.

The V gene is TRBV7-2, the J gene TRBJ1-2, with TRBD1 as a possible D gene (6 bases). The V and J ends lost 5 bases and 2 bases respectively, with 12 bases between them. There are 14 residues in the CDR3. CDR1 SGHTA and CDR2 FQGNSA come from the germline V gene. The CDR3 coding sequence is TGTGCCAGCAGCGAGAACAGGGCAAACTATGGCTACACCTTC. This translates into CASSENRANYGYTF.

The chain recombines TRBV27 with TRBJ1-1; tentative D call: TRBD1 (6 bases). Germline-derived CDR1 and CDR2 are MNHEY and SMNVEV (reference sequence). The CDR3 covers 14 residues. Trimming took off 5 bases at V and 2 bases at J, with 12 bases between the two ends. This chain's CDR3 is CASSPRGSNTEAFF. In nucleotides, the CDR3 is TGTGCCAGCAGTCCGAGGGGGTCTAACACTGAAGCTTTCTTT.

J is TRBJ2-7 and V is TRBV14; 9 bases match TRBD1. Looked up from germline, CDR1 is SGHDN and CDR2 is FVKESK. After removal of 1 base from V and 3 bases from J, the junction contained 4 bases not matched to a gene. This CDR3 is built from 15 residues. CDR3 sequence: CASSQVGTGIYEQYF. The CDR3 DNA follows: TGTGCCAGCAGCCAAGTCGGGACAGGGATCTACGAGCAGTACTTC.

The genes are TRBV2 and TRBJ1-5, with TRBD1 matching over 7 bases. In germline, CDR1 is SNHLY, CDR2 FYNNEI. The J segment lost 0 bases and the V segment lost 7 bases, leaving 15 bases of the junction unmatched. The CDR3 sequence is 18 residues long. Here the CDR3 reads CASTRTGPRGYSNQPQHF. The CDR3 DNA is TGTGCCAGCACCCGGACAGGTCCTCGGGGGTATAGCAATCAGCCCCAGCATTTT.

This sequence joins TRBV2 and TRBJ2-6, with TRBD2 matching over 8 bases. This CDR3 contains 15 residues. Germline V lookup: CDR1 SNHLY, CDR2 FYNNEI. With 6 bases clipped from V and 2 bases from J, the junction kept 3 bases outside the gene matches. The CDR3 reads CASSGRGTGANVLTF. The CDR3 DNA sequence: TGTGCCAGCAGCGGGAGGGGGACTGGGGCCAACGTCCTGACTTTC.

This chain joins TRBV3-1 (or the pseudogene TRBV3-2) and TRBJ2-2; D possibly corresponds to TRBD1 (6 bases). This CDR3 spans 15 amino acids. Germline assignment: CDR1 LGHDT and CDR2 YNNKEL (reference sequence). V gave up 11 bases and J gave up 2 bases, with 18 bases separating them. The CDR3 sequence is CASQGTGYNTGELFF. In DNA, the CDR3 is TGTGCCTCCCAGGGAACAGGGTATAACACCGGGGAGCTGTTTTTT.

The chain couples TRBV6-4 to TRBJ1-1, with D possibly matching TRBD1 (5 bases). The V end was cut by 0 bases, the J end by 4 bases, with 12 bases between. CDR1 is MRHNA, CDR2 SNTAGT, per germline. This CDR3 spans 15 amino acids. The CDR3 loop reads CASSDSSSGATEAFF. The CDR3 DNA reads TGTGCCAGCAGTGACTCGAGTAGCGGGGCCACTGAAGCTTTCTTT.

CDR3 protein: CASSPSTATGHSGNTIYF. The CDR3 DNA sequence: TGCGCCAGCAGCCCGTCCACCGCAACAGGGCATTCTGGAAACACCATATATTTT. The rearrangement joins TRBV4-1 to TRBJ1-3, with a weak D call TRBD1 (6 bases). Germline V lookup: CDR1 MGHRA, CDR2 YSYEKL. The CDR3 extends over 18 amino acids. V was pared by 4 bases and J by 1 base, with 20 bases between.

The chain has TRBV5-1 and TRBJ1-6; D possibly corresponds to TRBD1 (6 bases). The CDR3 is 15 amino acids. Trimming cost V 4 bases and J 4 bases, with 12 bases left between them. The V gene's germline CDR1 is SGHRS and CDR2 YFSETQ. CDR3 sequence (DNA): TGCGCCAGCAGCCCGGGGACAAGTTATAATTCACCCCTCCACTTT. Translated, it gives CASSPGTSYNSPLHF. Variable domain in full (rest from reference TRBV5-1 and TRBJ1-6): KAGVTQTPRYLIKTRGQQVTLSCSPISGHRSVSWYQQTPGQGLQFLFEYFSETQRNKGNFPGRFSGRQFSNSRSEMNVSTLELGDSALYLCASSPGTSYNSPLHFGNGTRLTVT.

The chain carries TRBV3-1 (or the pseudogene TRBV3-2) and TRBJ2-6; D not resolved. Trimming left V 6 bases short and J 0 bases short, with 12 bases between. The CDR3 is made up of 16 amino acids. Germline V gives CDR1 LGHDT, CDR2 YNNKEL (reference sequence). The CDR3 is CASRPQIPSGANVLTF. The CDR3, as DNA: TGTGCCAGCAGGCCGCAGATACCCTCTGGGGCCAACGTCCTGACTTTC.

This chain links TRBV19 with TRBJ1-2; 11 bases map to TRBD1. CDR3 size: 14 residues. Germline CDR1 is LNHDA and CDR2 is SQIVND (reference sequence). J was trimmed by 7 bases and V by 2 bases; bases with no gene match: 3. The CDR3 nucleotides read TGTGCCAGTAGTATAAACGGACAGGGGGCTGGCTACACCTTC. Its translation: CASSINGQGAGYTF.

Points on this clone: A read error may account for a junction end that differs from germline. At the DNA level, this CDR3 is encoded by other sequences in the same sample as well. The chain carries TRBV6-5 and TRBJ2-7; 8 positions match TRBD1. The CDR3 is made up of 14 amino acids. CDR1 MNHEY and CDR2 SVGAGI come from the germline V gene. This CDR3 is CASRNPGQAYEQYF. CDR3 nucleotide sequence: TGTGCCAGCAGGAACCCGGGACAGGCCTACGAGCAGTACTTT.

This clone was seen more than once but under ten times. The chain couples TRBV5-1 to TRBJ1-1; TRBD1 matches 9 bases. With 4 bases clipped from V and 1 base from J, the junction kept 2 bases outside the gene matches. The length of the CDR3 is 14 residues. The germline V gene has CDR1 SGHRS and CDR2 YFSETQ. The CDR3 region is CASSPGQGNTEAFF. The CDR3 bases are TGCGCCAGCAGCCCGGGACAGGGGAACACTGAAGCTTTCTTT.

J is TRBJ1-4 and V is TRBV6-1; the match to TRBD1 covers 8 bases. Trimming cost V 3 bases and J 8 bases; bases outside gene matches: 2. Germline-derived CDR1 and CDR2 are MNHNS and SASEGT. There are 13 residues in the CDR3. The CDR3 coding sequence is TGTGCCAGCAGTGACAGGGGGCTCGAAAAACTGTTTTTT. Amino acid sequence: CASSDRGLEKLFF.

The V gene is TRBV5-4, the J gene TRBJ2-3; 9 bases match TRBD2. The length of the CDR3 is 13 residues. Germline values: CDR1 SGHNT, CDR2 YYREEE (reference sequence). V shed 5 bases and J 9 bases; nucleotides not matched to a gene: 7. The CDR3 DNA follows: TGTGCCAGCAGTTTAGCGGGAGAAGGGACGCAGTATTTT. The encoded protein is CASSLAGEGTQYF.

This clone turned up a few times. V usage is TRBV11-2 and J usage is TRBJ2-7; 12 bases match TRBD2. The CDR3 covers 17 residues. The germline V gene encodes CDR1 SGHAT and CDR2 FQNNGV. The junction had 7 bases not matched to a gene; V was cut back by 3 bases and J by 1 base. In DNA form, the CDR3 reads TGTGCCAGCAGCTTGGGACGGACTAGCGGGACTTCCTACGAGCAGTACTTC. This codes for CASSLGRTSGTSYEQYF.

This clone was detected only a few times. The chain joins TRBV10-3 to TRBJ1-1; TRBD1 aligns across 12 bases. CDR1 and CDR2 (germline): ENHRY, SYGVKD. Trimming cost V 3 bases and J 3 bases; bases outside gene matches: 5. CDR3 length equals 16 residues. CDR3 residues: CAISDGDRGQDTEAFF. CDR3 DNA: TGTGCCATCAGTGACGGGGACAGGGGGCAGGACACTGAAGCTTTCTTT.

This clone was observed a single time. This chain joins TRBV6-5 and TRBJ2-5; D remains unclear. Germline V gene lookup returns CDR1 MNHEY and CDR2 SVGAGI. CDR3 length: 12 residues. Between the trimmed V and J ends, which lost 8 bases and 1 base, there was a span of 8 bases. The CDR3 sequence: CASQLVQETQYF. In DNA form, the CDR3 reads TGTGCCAGCCAGTTGGTCCAAGAGACCCAGTACTTC.

The chain combines TRBV7-6 with TRBJ2-1, with 12 bases lining up with TRBD2. The V and J ends lost 6 bases and 6 bases, in that order; junction bases with no gene match: 6. This CDR3 is 15 amino acids long. The germline V gene encodes CDR1 SGHVS and CDR2 FNYEAQ. The CDR3 DNA follows: TGTGCCAGCAGACTACTAGCGGGAGGAGGCAATGAGCAGTTCTTC. It specifies CASRLLAGGGNEQFF.

The chain recombines TRBV7-2 with TRBJ2-1, with TRBD1 identical over 8 bases. With V trimmed by 2 bases and J by 7 bases, 7 bases remained unmatched. The V gene's germline CDR1 is SGHTA and CDR2 FQGNSA. The CDR3 runs 15 residues. CDR3 region: CASSLFPRGPNEQFF. The CDR3 DNA reads as TGTGCCAGCAGCTTATTTCCCAGGGGGCCGAATGAGCAGTTCTTC. The variable domain in full, with the rest retrieved from reference TRBV7-2 and TRBJ2-1, is GAGVSQSPSNKVTEKGKDVELRCDPISGHTALYWYRQSLGQGLEFLIYFQGNSAPDKSGLPSDRFSAERTGGSVSTLTIQRTQQEDSAVYLCASSLFPRGPNEQFFGPGTRLTVL.

This chain uses TRBV3-1 (or the pseudogene TRBV3-2) with TRBJ1-2; 9 bases are a match to TRBD1. The V gene end was trimmed by 3 bases and the J gene end by 0 bases; junction bases not matched to a gene: 11. Germline V gene sequence: CDR1 LGHDT, CDR2 YNNKEL (reference sequence). The CDR3 contains 18 residues. CDR3 residues: CASSQGQGGRATNYGYTF. The CDR3 DNA sequence: TGTGCCAGCAGCCAGGGACAGGGAGGGCGAGCGACTAACTATGGCTACACCTTC.

This chain joins TRBV12-2 and TRBJ2-1; TRBD2, the table's D call, lacks a check against the DNA. TRBV12-2 is shown as a pseudogene. The CDR3 is made up of 13 amino acids. CDR3 loop: CASRPPRRHEQFF. CDR3 nucleotides: TGTGCAAGTCGCCCTCCTAGGCGGCATGAGCAGTTCTTC.

V gene TRBV19 combines with J gene TRBJ2-2; 8 positions agree with TRBD1. The CDR3 is 14 residues long. J was trimmed by 5 bases and V by 7 bases; bases with no gene match: 6. Per the germline V gene, CDR1 is LNHDA and CDR2 is SQIVND (reference sequence). CDR3 in amino acids: CASTDRGSTGELFF. The CDR3 DNA reads TGTGCCAGTACAGACAGGGGAAGTACCGGGGAGCTGTTTTTT.

The chain combines TRBV24-1 with TRBJ2-2; D is ambiguous. Trimming took 4 bases from V and 2 from J, leaving 13 bases between them. Germline values: CDR1 KGHDR, CDR2 SFDVKD. This CDR3 spans 16 amino acids. The CDR3 spells CATSDLLPGNTGELFF. CDR3 in DNA: TGTGCCACCAGTGACCTCCTCCCAGGCAACACCGGGGAGCTGTTTTTT.